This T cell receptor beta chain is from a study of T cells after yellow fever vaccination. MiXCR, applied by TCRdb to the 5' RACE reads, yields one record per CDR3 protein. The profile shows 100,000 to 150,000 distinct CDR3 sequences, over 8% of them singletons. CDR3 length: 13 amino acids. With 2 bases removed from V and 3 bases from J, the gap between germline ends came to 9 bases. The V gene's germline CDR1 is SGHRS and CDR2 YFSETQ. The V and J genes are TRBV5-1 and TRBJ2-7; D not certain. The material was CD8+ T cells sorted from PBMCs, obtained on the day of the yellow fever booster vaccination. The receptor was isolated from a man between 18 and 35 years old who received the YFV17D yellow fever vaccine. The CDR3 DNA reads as TGCGCCAGCAGCTTCGGTCTCAACTACGAGCAGTACGTC. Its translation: CASSFGLNYEQYV.